Presented here are 27 T cell receptor beta chains from one specimen sequenced in a study of T cells in localized non-small cell lung cancer. The data were produced by immunoSEQ multiplex PCR, yet TCRdb's version contains in-frame clones alone and is incomplete. The sample includes 75,000 to 95,000 clones, about nine tenths of them seen just once. This specimen was peripheral blood, taken before any cancer treatment. The origin of the receptors is a man aged 40 to 70 with stage I squamous cell lung carcinoma.

The chain is built from TRBV5-1 and TRBJ2-3, with D unclear. CDR3 length: 16 amino acids. Deletions cut 0 bases from V and 0 bases from J, with 11 bases between. CDR1 and CDR2 (germline): SGHRS, YFSETQ. The CDR3 region has the DNA TGCGCCAGCAGCTTGGCTCAGCCTACTAGCACAGATACGCAGTATTTT. This gives the protein CASSLAQPTSTDTQYF.

The sample holds one count of this clone. The genes are TRBV4-2 and TRBJ1-1; D is undetermined. The V gene's germline CDR1 is LGHNA and CDR2 YNFKEQ. The CDR3 is made up of 13 amino acids. Trimming took off 2 bases at V and 8 bases at J, with 12 bases between the two ends. CDR3 DNA sequence: TGTGCCAGCAGCCAACTATCATGGGCAGAAGCTTTCTTT. Translation gives CASSQLSWAEAFF.

The chain employs TRBV19 and TRBJ2-1; D gene ambiguous. Trimming pared 5 bases from V and 0 bases from J, leaving 11 bases between. Germline V gene lookup returns CDR1 LNHDA and CDR2 SQIVND (reference sequence). This CDR3 contains 15 residues. The CDR3 DNA reads as TGTGCCAGTAGTGACACTACTGACTCCTACAATGAGCAGTTCTTC. It yields the protein CASSDTTDSYNEQFF.

J is TRBJ2-3 and V is TRBV7-6; D not resolved. V was pared by 5 bases and J by 6 bases, with 18 bases between. This CDR3 has 15 amino acids. Germline-derived CDR1 and CDR2 are SGHVS and FNYEAQ. CDR3 bases: TGTGCCAGCAGCCTTACTGGGCCTCCACAGGATACGCAGTATTTT. It translates to CASSLTGPPQDTQYF.

V gene TRBV18 combines with J gene TRBJ2-5; D is undetermined. Trimming removed 3 bases from V and 5 bases from J, with 7 bases in between. The CDR3 spans 12 residues. Germline loops: CDR1 KGHSH, CDR2 LQKENI. In DNA, the CDR3 is TGTGCCAGCTCACCCCAAGGGGAGACCCAGTACTTC. Protein sequence: CASSPQGETQYF.

In this sample, this clone turned up once. V and J are TRBV5-1 and TRBJ1-5; D unresolved. V was clipped by 9 bases and J by 2 bases, with 18 bases between them. Per germline, CDR1 SGHRS and CDR2 YFSETQ. This CDR3 has 15 residues. This chain's CDR3 is CATSLARRRNQPQHF. CDR3 DNA: TGCGCCACCAGTCTCGCTAGGAGGCGCAATCAGCCCCAGCATTTT.

This chain uses TRBV5-1 with TRBJ1-4; no clear D. Trimming cost V 4 bases and J 3 bases, with 7 bases left between them. Germline V CDR1 and CDR2: SGHRS, YFSETQ. The CDR3 extends over 13 amino acids. CDR3 loop: CASSVVPNEKLFF. The CDR3 DNA is TGCGCCAGCAGCGTGGTCCCTAATGAAAAACTGTTTTTT.

The V gene is TRBV19, the J gene TRBJ1-5; possibly TRBD1 for D (6 bases). Germline V gene data show CDR1 as LNHDA and CDR2 as SQIVND (reference sequence). This CDR3 is built from 13 residues. Trimming took off 5 bases at V and 7 bases at J, with 12 bases between the two ends. CDR3: CASSGGQQQPQHF. Here the CDR3 DNA reads TGTGCCAGTAGTGGGGGCCAGCAACAGCCCCAGCATTTT.

The DNA of the CDR3 is TGTGCCAGCAGTACCGGGACAGGGGTGGATTCACCCCTCCACTTT. It yields the protein CASSTGTGVDSPLHF. The chain is built from TRBV6-1 and TRBJ1-6; 10 bases line up with TRBD1. Looked up from germline, CDR1 is MNHNS and CDR2 is SASEGT. CDR3 length equals 15 residues. The V segment lost 5 bases and the J segment 8 bases; nucleotides outside the gene matches: 6.

In its sample, this clone was seen once. The gene calls are TRBV18 and TRBJ2-1; D uncertain. Germline V gene sequence: CDR1 KGHSH, CDR2 LQKENI. Trimming shortened V by 1 base and J by 0 bases, and 13 bases separated the two germline ends. The length of the CDR3 is 17 residues. CDR3 nucleotides: TGTGCCAGCTCACCACAGTATAGAATCAGCTCCTACAATGAGCAGTTCTTC. The encoded protein is CASSPQYRISSYNEQFF.

V and J are TRBV27 and TRBJ2-7; possibly TRBD2 for D (5 bases). CDR3 length equals 10 residues. The V end lost 3 bases, the J end lost 11 bases, and 8 bases lay between the germline ends. Looked up from germline, CDR1 is MNHEY and CDR2 is SMNVEV (reference sequence). The chain's CDR3 is CASSFSEEYF. The CDR3 nucleotides read TGTGCCAGCAGTTTCTCGGAGGAGTACTTC.

This clone occurred once. V and J are TRBV7-9 and TRBJ2-7; possible D gene TRBD1, 6 bases. Trimming stripped 3 bases from V and 3 bases from J, with 12 bases between. The CDR3 is 14 residues long. In germline, CDR1 is SEHNR, CDR2 FQNEAQ (reference sequence). The CDR3 sequence is CASSFSQGRYEQYF. CDR3 in DNA: TGTGCCAGCAGCTTTTCGCAGGGGCGCTACGAGCAGTACTTC.

The chain links TRBV10-1 to TRBJ1-2, with no clear D. CDR1 and CDR2 (germline): WNHNN, SYGVQD (reference sequence). There are 13 residues in the CDR3. V dropped 2 bases and J dropped 1 base, with 5 bases sitting between them. For the CDR3, the DNA is TGCGCCAGCAGTGAGGCCGTTAACTATGGCTACACCTTC. Its translation is CASSEAVNYGYTF.

The chain carries TRBV2 and TRBJ2-2, with no clear D. The CDR3 sequence is 13 residues long. The germline V gene has CDR1 SNHLY and CDR2 FYNNEI. V was trimmed by 7 bases and J by 1 base, leaving 7 bases between them. CDR3 coding DNA: TGTGCCAGCAATACCGAGAACACCGGGGAGCTGTTTTTT. It translates to CASNTENTGELFF.

This clone appeared a few times. CDR3 sequence (DNA): TGTGCCAGCAGTGAATTGACGGGAAACTCTGGAAACACCATATATTTT. The encoded protein is CASSELTGNSGNTIYF. The rearrangement uses TRBV6-1 and TRBJ1-3; D call uncertain. The germline V gene encodes CDR1 MNHNS and CDR2 SASEGT. CDR3 length: 16 amino acids. The ends were cut back, 2 bases at V and 0 bases at J, with 11 bases in the middle.

The chain recombines TRBV5-1 with TRBJ2-2; D uncertain. V lost 4 bases, J lost 0 bases, and 10 bases lay in between. The V gene's germline CDR1 is SGHRS and CDR2 YFSETQ. This CDR3 is built from 15 residues. The CDR3 spells CASSVLSPNTGELFF. CDR3 nucleotides: TGCGCCAGCAGCGTTTTAAGTCCGAACACCGGGGAGCTGTTTTTT.

Only one count was recorded for this clone. The chain recombines TRBV5-4 with TRBJ2-5; 13 nucleotides agree with TRBD2. Germline lookup yields CDR1 SGHNT and CDR2 YYREEE (reference sequence). The V and J ends lost 4 bases and 2 bases, in that order; junction bases with no gene match: 5. The CDR3 is made up of 16 amino acids. CDR3 DNA sequence: TGTGCCAGCAGCCGACTAGCGGGGGGCCTACAAGAGACCCAGTACTTC. Translation gives CASSRLAGGLQETQYF.

CDR3 nucleotide sequence: TGCGCCAGCAGCTTACGAAGCGACAGAGGCACAGATACGCAGTATTTT. It translates to CASSLRSDRGTDTQYF. The J gene is TRBJ2-3, the V gene TRBV5-1, with D possibly matching TRBD1 (5 bases). Trimming shortened V by 2 bases and J by 1 base, and 14 bases separated the two germline ends. CDR3 length equals 16 residues. Germline V gene data show CDR1 as SGHRS and CDR2 as YFSETQ.

The genes are TRBV6-6 and TRBJ2-7; D unclear. This CDR3 region has 12 residues. The V gene's germline CDR1 is MNHNY and CDR2 SVGAGI (reference sequence). Trimming removed 6 bases from V and 4 bases from J, with 10 bases in between. CDR3 nucleotides: TGTGCCAGCAGCGACAAGGAGTACGAGCAGTACTTC. It yields the protein CASSDKEYEQYF.

This sequence joins TRBV2 and TRBJ1-3; tentatively, D is TRBD1 (5 bases). This CDR3 contains 15 residues. Germline lookup yields CDR1 SNHLY and CDR2 FYNNEI. Trimming stripped 5 bases from V and 2 bases from J, with 13 bases between. The CDR3 here is CASSKEGVPGNTIYF. DNA for the CDR3: TGTGCCAGCAGTAAAGAAGGGGTTCCTGGAAACACCATATATTTT.

In the case of this clone: Different DNA sequences within this sample yield the same CDR3. This chain uses TRBV6-5 with TRBJ1-2; D not resolved. This CDR3 comprises 15 residues. V lost 0 bases to trimming and J lost 0 bases, with 8 bases between them. Germline values: CDR1 MNHEY, CDR2 SVGAGI. In DNA form, the CDR3 reads TGTGCCAGCAGTTACTCTGGGAATACTAACTATGGCTACACCTTC. Protein sequence: CASSYSGNTNYGYTF.

This chain uses TRBV5-4 with TRBJ2-2; D unresolved. Germline CDR1 SGHNT, CDR2 YYREEE (reference sequence). V lost 2 bases to trimming and J lost 1 base, with 6 bases between them. This CDR3 is 14 amino acids long. This chain's CDR3 is CASSFAMNTGELFF. DNA of the CDR3: TGTGCCAGCAGCTTCGCCATGAACACCGGGGAGCTGTTTTTT.

The chain carries TRBV15 and TRBJ2-1; D may be TRBD1 (6 bases). Trimming stripped 3 bases from V and 5 bases from J, with 11 bases between. This CDR3 region has 14 residues. Looked up from germline, CDR1 is LNHNV and CDR2 is YYDKDF (reference sequence). CDR3 nucleotides: TGTGCCACCAGCAGCACCGACAGGAACAATGAGCAGTTCTTC. Protein sequence: CATSSTDRNNEQFF.

This chain links TRBV18 with TRBJ1-2; D may be TRBD1 (6 bases). V lost 0 bases to trimming and J lost 4 bases, with 12 bases between them. The CDR3 is made up of 15 amino acids. Germline lookup yields CDR1 KGHSH and CDR2 LQKENI. The CDR3, as DNA: TGTGCCAGCTCACCACCGAGTTCGGGGGCCTATGGCTACACCTTC. Its translation is CASSPPSSGAYGYTF.

The chain joins TRBV5-4 to TRBJ2-6; D is undetermined. Germline CDR1 is SGHNT and CDR2 is YYREEE (reference sequence). V lost 0 bases, J lost 2 bases, and 9 bases lay in between. This CDR3 has 16 residues. The CDR3 sequence is CASSLVMVAGANVLTF. CDR3 nucleotides: TGTGCCAGCAGCTTGGTCATGGTGGCTGGGGCCAACGTCCTGACTTTC.

The genes are TRBV19 and TRBJ1-5; TRBD1 aligns across 8 bases. This CDR3 contains 16 residues. V lost 5 bases, J lost 0 bases, and 6 bases stayed unmatched. Germline V lookup: CDR1 LNHDA, CDR2 SQIVND (reference sequence). The CDR3 DNA sequence: TGTGCCAGTAGTCCATTGACAGGGGATAGCAATCAGCCCCAGCATTTT. This codes for CASSPLTGDSNQPQHF. The entire variable domain, with the rest obtained from reference TRBV19 and TRBJ1-5, is as follows: DGGITQSPKYLFRKEGQNVTLSCEQNLNHDAMYWYRQDPGQGLRLIYYSQIVNDFQKGDIAEGYSVSREKKESFPLTVTSAQKNPTAFYLCASSPLTGDSNQPQHFGDGTRLSIL.

The chain couples TRBV5-1 to TRBJ1-4; D is unresolved. Trimming removed 0 bases from V and 5 bases from J, with 11 bases in between. The CDR3 covers 15 residues. Germline CDR1 SGHRS, CDR2 YFSETQ. CDR3 sequence: CASSLAGGRNEKLFF. The CDR3 DNA sequence: TGCGCCAGCAGCTTGGCCGGCGGACGGAATGAAAAACTGTTTTTT.